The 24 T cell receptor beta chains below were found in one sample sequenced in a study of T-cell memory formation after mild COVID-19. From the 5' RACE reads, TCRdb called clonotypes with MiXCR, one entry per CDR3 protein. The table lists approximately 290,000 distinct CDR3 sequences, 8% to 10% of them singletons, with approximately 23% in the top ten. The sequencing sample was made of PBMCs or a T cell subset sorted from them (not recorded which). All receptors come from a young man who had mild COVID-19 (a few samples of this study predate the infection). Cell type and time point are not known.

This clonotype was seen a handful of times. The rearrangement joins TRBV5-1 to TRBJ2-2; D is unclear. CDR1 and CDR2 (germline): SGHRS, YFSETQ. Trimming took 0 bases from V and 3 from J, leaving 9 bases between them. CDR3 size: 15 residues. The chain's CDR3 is CASSLGSGDTGELFF. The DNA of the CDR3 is TGCGCCAGCAGCTTGGGGTCTGGGGACACCGGGGAGCTGTTTTTT.

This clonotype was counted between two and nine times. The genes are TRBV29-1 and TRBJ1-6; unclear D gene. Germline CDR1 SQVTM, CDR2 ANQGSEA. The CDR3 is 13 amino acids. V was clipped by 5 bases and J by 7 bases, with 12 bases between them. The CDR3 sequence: CSVQASRNSPLHF. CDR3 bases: TGCAGCGTTCAGGCCAGCCGAAATTCACCCCTCCACTTT.

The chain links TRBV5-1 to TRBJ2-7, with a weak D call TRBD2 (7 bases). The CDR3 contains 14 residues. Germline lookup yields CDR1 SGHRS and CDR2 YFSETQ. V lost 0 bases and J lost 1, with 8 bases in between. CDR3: CASSLEGGSYEQYV. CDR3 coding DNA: TGCGCCAGCAGCTTGGAGGGGGGGTCCTACGAGCAGTACGTC.

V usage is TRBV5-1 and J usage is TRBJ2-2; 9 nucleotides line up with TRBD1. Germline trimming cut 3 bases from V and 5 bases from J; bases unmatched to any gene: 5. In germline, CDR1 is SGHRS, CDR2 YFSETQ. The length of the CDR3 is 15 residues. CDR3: CASSYGTGRTGELFF. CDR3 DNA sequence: TGCGCCAGCAGCTACGGGACAGGGAGAACCGGGGAGCTGTTTTTT.

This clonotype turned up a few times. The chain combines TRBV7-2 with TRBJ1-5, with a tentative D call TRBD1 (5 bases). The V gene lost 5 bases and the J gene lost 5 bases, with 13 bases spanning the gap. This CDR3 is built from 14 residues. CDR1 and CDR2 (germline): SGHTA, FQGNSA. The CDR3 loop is CASSLRVRDQPQHF. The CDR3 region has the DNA TGTGCCAGCAGCCTCAGGGTTAGGGATCAGCCCCAGCATTTT.

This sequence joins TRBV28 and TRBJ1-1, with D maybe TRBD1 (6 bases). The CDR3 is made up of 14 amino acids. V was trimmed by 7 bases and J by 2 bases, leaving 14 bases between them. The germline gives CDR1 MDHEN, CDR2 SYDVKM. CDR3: CASTAQGSNTEAFF. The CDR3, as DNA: TGTGCCAGCACCGCGCAGGGGAGCAACACTGAAGCTTTCTTT.

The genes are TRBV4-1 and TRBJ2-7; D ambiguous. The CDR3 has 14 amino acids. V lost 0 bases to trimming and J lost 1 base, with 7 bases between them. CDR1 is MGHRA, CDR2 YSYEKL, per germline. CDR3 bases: TGCGCCAGCAGCCAAGAGGCAGGTTCCTACGAGCAGTACTTC. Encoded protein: CASSQEAGSYEQYF.

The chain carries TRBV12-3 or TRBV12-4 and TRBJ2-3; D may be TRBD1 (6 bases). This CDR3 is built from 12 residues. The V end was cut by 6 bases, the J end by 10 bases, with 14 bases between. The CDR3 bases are TGTGCCAGCAGAACCGACAGGCTCGCGCAGTATTTT. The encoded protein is CASRTDRLAQYF.

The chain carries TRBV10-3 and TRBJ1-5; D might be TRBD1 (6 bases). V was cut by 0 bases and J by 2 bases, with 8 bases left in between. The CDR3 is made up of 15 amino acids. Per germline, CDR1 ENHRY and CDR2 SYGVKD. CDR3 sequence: CAISESRGGNQPQHF. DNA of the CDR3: TGTGCCATCAGTGAGTCGAGGGGGGGCAATCAGCCCCAGCATTTT.

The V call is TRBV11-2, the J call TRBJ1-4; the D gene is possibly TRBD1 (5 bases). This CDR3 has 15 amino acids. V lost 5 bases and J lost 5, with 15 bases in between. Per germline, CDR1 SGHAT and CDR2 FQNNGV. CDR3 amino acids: CASSLFLGENEKLFF. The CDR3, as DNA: TGTGCCAGCAGCCTTTTTCTAGGGGAAAATGAAAAACTGTTTTTT.

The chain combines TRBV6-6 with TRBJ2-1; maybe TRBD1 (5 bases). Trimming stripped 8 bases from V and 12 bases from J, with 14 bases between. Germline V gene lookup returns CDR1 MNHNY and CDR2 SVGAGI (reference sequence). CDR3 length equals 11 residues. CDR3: CASHNGQGQFF. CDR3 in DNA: TGTGCCAGCCATAATGGGCAGGGGCAGTTCTTC.

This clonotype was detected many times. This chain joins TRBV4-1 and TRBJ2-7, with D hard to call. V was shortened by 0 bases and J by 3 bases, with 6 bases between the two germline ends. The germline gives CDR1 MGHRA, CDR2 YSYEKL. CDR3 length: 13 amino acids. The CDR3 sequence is CASSQEVLYEQYV. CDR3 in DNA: TGCGCCAGCAGCCAAGAGGTACTCTACGAGCAGTACGTC.

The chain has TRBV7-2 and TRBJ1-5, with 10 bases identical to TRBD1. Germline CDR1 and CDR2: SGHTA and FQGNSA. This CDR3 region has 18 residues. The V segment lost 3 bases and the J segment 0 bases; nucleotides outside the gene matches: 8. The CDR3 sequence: CASSFRGQGPYSNQPQHF. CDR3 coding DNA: TGTGCCAGCAGCTTTAGGGGACAGGGGCCCTATAGCAATCAGCCCCAGCATTTT.

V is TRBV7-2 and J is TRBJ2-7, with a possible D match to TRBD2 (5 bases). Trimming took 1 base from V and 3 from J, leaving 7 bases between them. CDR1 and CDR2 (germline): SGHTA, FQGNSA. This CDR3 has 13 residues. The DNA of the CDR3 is TGTGCCAGCAGCTTAGTCGAGGGCTACGAGCAGTACTTC. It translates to CASSLVEGYEQYF. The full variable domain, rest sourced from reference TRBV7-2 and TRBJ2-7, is GAGVSQSPSNKVTEKGKDVELRCDPISGHTALYWYRQSLGQGLEFLIYFQGNSAPDKSGLPSDRFSAERTGGSVSTLTIQRTQQEDSAVYLCASSLVEGYEQYFGPGTRLTVT.

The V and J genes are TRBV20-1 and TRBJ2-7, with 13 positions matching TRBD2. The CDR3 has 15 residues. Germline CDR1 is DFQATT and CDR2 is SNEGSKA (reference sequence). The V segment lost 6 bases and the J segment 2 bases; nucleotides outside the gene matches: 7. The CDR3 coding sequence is TGCAGTGCCGAAAGAGGACTAGCGGGGGCCTACGAGCAGTACTTC. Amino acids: CSAERGLAGAYEQYF.

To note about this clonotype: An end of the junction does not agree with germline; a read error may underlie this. CDR3 sequence: CASSLYSANQTQHF. CDR3 DNA sequence: TGTGCCAGCAGTCTGTACAGCGCTAATCAGACCCAGCATTTT. The chain employs TRBV12-3 or TRBV12-4 and TRBJ1-5, with D uncertain. The CDR3 is made up of 14 amino acids.

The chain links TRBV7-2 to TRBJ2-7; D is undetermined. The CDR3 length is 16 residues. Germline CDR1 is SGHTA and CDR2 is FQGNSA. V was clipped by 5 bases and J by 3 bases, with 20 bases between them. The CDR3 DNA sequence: TGTGCCAGCAGCCTCGGACCCATTAGAGGTGTCTACGAGCAGTACTTC. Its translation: CASSLGPIRGVYEQYF.

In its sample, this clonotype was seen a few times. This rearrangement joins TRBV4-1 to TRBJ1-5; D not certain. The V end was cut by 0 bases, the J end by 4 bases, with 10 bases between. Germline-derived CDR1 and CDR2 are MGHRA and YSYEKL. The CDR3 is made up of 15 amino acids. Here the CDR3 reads CASSQDASFNQPQHF. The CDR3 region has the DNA TGCGCCAGCAGCCAAGACGCCAGTTTTAATCAGCCCCAGCATTTT.

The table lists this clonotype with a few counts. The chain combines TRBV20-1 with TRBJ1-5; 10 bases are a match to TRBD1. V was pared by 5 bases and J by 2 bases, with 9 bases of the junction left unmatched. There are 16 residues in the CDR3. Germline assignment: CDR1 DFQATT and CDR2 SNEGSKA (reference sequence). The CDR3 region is CSAWTGTGVGNQPQHF. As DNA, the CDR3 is TGCAGTGCTTGGACCGGGACAGGGGTGGGCAATCAGCCCCAGCATTTT.

This CDR3 is CASSVASGITDTQYF. DNA of the CDR3: TGTGCCAGCAGCGTAGCTAGCGGGATAACAGATACGCAGTATTTT. This rearrangement joins TRBV9 to TRBJ2-3, with 9 bases that match TRBD2. There are 15 residues in the CDR3. The germline CDR1 and CDR2 sequences are SGDLS and YYNGEE. Trimming removed 0 bases from V and 3 bases from J; junction bases left unmatched: 2.

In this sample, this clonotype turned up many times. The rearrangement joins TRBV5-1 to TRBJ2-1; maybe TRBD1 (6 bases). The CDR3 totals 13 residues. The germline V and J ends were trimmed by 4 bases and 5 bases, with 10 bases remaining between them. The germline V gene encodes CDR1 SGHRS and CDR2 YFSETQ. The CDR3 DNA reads TGCGCCAGCAGCGACAGGACGGACAATGAGCAGTTCTTC. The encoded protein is CASSDRTDNEQFF.

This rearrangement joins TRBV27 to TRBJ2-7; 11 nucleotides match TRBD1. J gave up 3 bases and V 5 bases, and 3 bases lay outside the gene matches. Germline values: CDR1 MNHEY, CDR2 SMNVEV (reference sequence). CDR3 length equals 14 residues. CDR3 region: CASSPGTGGYEQYV. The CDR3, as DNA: TGTGCCAGCAGTCCTGGGACAGGGGGCTACGAGCAGTACGTC.

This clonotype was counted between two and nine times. Here the CDR3 reads CASSRDKFEKLFF. The CDR3 nucleotides read TGTGCCAGCAGCCGGGACAAGTTTGAAAAACTGTTTTTT. The rearrangement links TRBV5-6 to TRBJ1-4, with D perhaps TRBD1 (6 bases). This CDR3 has 13 residues. Trimming removed 4 bases from V and 7 bases from J, with 11 bases in between. CDR1 and CDR2 from the germline V gene are SGHDT and YYEEEE.

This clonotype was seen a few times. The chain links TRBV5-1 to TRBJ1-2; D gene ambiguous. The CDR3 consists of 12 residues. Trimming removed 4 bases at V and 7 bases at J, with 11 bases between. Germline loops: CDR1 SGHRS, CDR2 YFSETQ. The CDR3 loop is CASSGVPGGYTF. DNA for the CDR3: TGCGCCAGCAGCGGCGTCCCGGGTGGCTACACCTTC.